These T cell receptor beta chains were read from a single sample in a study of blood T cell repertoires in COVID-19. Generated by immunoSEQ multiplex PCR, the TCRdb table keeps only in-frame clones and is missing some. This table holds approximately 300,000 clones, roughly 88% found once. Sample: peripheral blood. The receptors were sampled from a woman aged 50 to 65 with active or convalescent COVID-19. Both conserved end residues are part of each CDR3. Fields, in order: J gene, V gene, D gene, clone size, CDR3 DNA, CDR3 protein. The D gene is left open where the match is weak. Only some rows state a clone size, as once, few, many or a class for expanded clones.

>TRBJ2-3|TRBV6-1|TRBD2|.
TGTGCCAGCAGTGAATGGCTAGCGGGGGGCACAGATACGCAGTATTTT
CASSEWLAGGTDTQYF
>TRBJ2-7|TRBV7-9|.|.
TGTGCCAGCAGCCCCCAACAGGGAGACTACGAGCAGTACTTC
CASSPQQGDYEQYF
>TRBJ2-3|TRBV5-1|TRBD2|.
TGCGCCAGCAGCTTGGTACCTAGCGGATTCACAGATACGCAGTATTTT
CASSLVPSGFTDTQYF
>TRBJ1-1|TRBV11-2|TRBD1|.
TGTGCCAGCAGCTTAGGAGGACAGGGGGGCACTGAAGCTTTCTTT
CASSLGGQGGTEAFF
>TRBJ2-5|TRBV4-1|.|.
TGCGCCAGCAGCCAGTCCTACCAAGAGACCCAGTACTTC
CASSQSYQETQYF
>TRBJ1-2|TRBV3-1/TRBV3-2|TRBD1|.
TGTGCCAGCAGCGATACTACTAACAGGGGGCTGGATGGCTACACCTTC
CASSDTTNRGLDGYTF
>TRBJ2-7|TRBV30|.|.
TGTGCCTGGAGTGTAGTGGGAGTTAAATCCTACGAGCAGTACTTC
CAWSVVGVKSYEQYF
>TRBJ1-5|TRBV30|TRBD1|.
TGTGCCTGGAGTCCGAGGGGACAGGGAGGCAATCAGCCCCAGCATTTT
CAWSPRGQGGNQPQHF
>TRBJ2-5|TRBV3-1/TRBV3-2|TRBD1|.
TGTGCCAGCAGCATCCGGGACAGGAGGCAAGAGACCCAGTACTTC
CASSIRDRRQETQYF
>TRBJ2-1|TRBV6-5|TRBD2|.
TGTGCCAGCAGTTACCCATTTAGCGGGAAGGAAAAGGAGCAGTTCTTC
CASSYPFSGKEKEQFF
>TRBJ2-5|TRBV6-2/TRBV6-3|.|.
TGTGCCAGCAGTTATGGGAGTCGGGCTGAGACCCAGTACTTC
CASSYGSRAETQYF
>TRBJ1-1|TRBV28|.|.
TGTGCCAGCAGCGGCTCCGGGATTTCGGGAGCTTTCTTT
CASSGSGISGAFF
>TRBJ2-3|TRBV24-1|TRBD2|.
TGTGCCACCAGTGAGAACCCGGGAGGCGATACGCAGTATTTT
CATSENPGGDTQYF
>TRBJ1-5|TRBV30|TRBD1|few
TGTGCCTGGCGGGACAGGGTTGGCCAGCCCCAGCATTTT
CAWRDRVGQPQHF
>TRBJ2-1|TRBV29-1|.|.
TGCAGCGTTGTGGAGTACAATGAGCAGTTCTTC
CSVVEYNEQFF
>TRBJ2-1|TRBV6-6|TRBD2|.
TGTGCCAGCAGTTCACTAAGCGGGATCCCCTACAATGAGCAGTTCTTC
CASSSLSGIPYNEQFF
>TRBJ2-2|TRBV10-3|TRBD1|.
TGTGCCATCAGTTCAGGACAGGGGGGCAATCTAGTTGCTACCGGGGAGCTGTTTTTT
CAISSGQGGNLVATGELFF
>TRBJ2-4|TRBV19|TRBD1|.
TGTGCCAGTAGTATTCCAGGGGGCATTCAGTACTTC
CASSIPGGIQYF
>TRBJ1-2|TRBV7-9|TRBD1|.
TGTGCCAGCAGGCAGGGGGCGGAAGGCTACACCTTC
CASRQGAEGYTF
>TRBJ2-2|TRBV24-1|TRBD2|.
TGTGCCACCAGTGGCCTAGCGGGAGGGTACACCGGGGAGCTGTTTTTT
CATSGLAGGYTGELFF
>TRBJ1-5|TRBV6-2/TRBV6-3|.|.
TGTGCCAGCAGTTACTCTAGGAGGGTCAATAGCAATCAGCCCCAGCATTTT
CASSYSRRVNSNQPQHF
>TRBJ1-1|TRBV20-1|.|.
TGCAGTGCGAGTGGTGAGATAGAAGCTTTCTTT
CSASGEIEAFF